This T cell receptor beta chain stems from a study of shared clonotypes between healthy human individuals. Profiled with immunoSEQ multiplex PCR; TCRdb holds only in-frame clones, not every one. The repertoire holds nearly 2 million clones, with over 85% as singletons. As defined, naive CD8 cells were CD45RO-negative and positively selected for CCR7, with terminally differentiated effector memory CD45RA+ cells excluded. The trim removed 3 bases at V and 5 bases at J, leaving 5 bases unmatched. Per germline, CDR1 SGHRS and CDR2 YFSETQ. This CDR3 is 14 amino acids long. Material for sequencing was naive CD8+ T cells sorted from blood. This clonotype was obtained from a man between 18 and 29 years old in good health. This rearrangement joins TRBV5-1 to TRBJ1-2; the match to TRBD1 covers 9 bases. The CDR3 DNA follows: TGCGCCAGCAGCTCCGGGACAGGGAGGTATGGCTACACCTTC. Protein product: CASSSGTGRYGYTF. Complete variable domain (other parts from reference TRBV5-1 and TRBJ1-2): KAGVTQTPRYLIKTRGQQVTLSCSPISGHRSVSWYQQTPGQGLQFLFEYFSETQRNKGNFPGRFSGRQFSNSRSEMNVSTLELGDSALYLCASSSGTGRYGYTFGSGTRLTVV.